Each of the 11 T cell receptor beta chains below was sequenced from the same sample in a study of blood T cells in healthy people across ages. Sample-barcoded 5' priming and a J-beta primer mix drove a second PCR of roughly 6 to 12 cycles. Each CDR3 protein is one row after TCRdb ran MiXCR on the 5' RACE reads. The data contain 800,000 to 900,000 distinct CDR3 sequences, around 62% of them singletons. The sequencing input was blood. The receptors shown here come from a man younger than 40 in good health.

This clonotype was seen more than once but under ten times. The chain is built from TRBV6-2 or TRBV6-3 and TRBJ2-5, with 7 bases aligning to TRBD2. Per the germline V gene, CDR1 is MNHEY and CDR2 is SVGEGT. The CDR3 totals 15 residues. With 2 bases clipped from V and 2 bases from J, the junction kept 5 bases outside the gene matches. The CDR3: CASSYLAGEQETQYF. The CDR3 nucleotides are TGTGCCAGCAGTTACCTTGCGGGGGAGCAAGAGACCCAGTACTTC.

The genes are TRBV5-1 and TRBJ2-7, with TRBD1 identical over 8 bases. There are 16 residues in the CDR3. Trimming removed 1 base from V and 3 bases from J; junction bases left unmatched: 9. Germline V gene sequence: CDR1 SGHRS, CDR2 YFSETQ. DNA of the CDR3: TGCGCCAGCAGCTTGCCCCGACGGACAGGGCACTACGAGCAGTACTTC. Protein sequence: CASSLPRRTGHYEQYF.

This clonotype showed up just once. An end of the junction differs from the germline gene, which may be a read error. The chain couples TRBV9 to TRBJ2-3; 11 bases agree with TRBD2. The CDR3 sequence is 17 residues long. Germline V lookup: CDR1 SGDLS, CDR2 YYNGEE. The CDR3 loop is CASSVATSGGPTDAQYF. In DNA form, the CDR3 reads TGTGCCAGCAGCGTAGCAACTAGCGGGGGCCCCACAGATGCGCAGTATTTT.

In this sample, this clonotype turned up many times. CDR3 sequence reads: CASSPGQGRQPQHF. The DNA of the CDR3 is TGTGCCAGCAGCCCAGGGCAGGGTCGACAGCCCCAGCATTTT. The chain links TRBV12-3 or TRBV12-4 to TRBJ1-5, with TRBD1 as a possible D gene (5 bases). Trimming stripped 6 bases from V and 7 bases from J, with 16 bases between. The CDR3 is 14 residues long.

The chain joins TRBV27 to TRBJ1-6; 7 bases are a match to TRBD1. V shed 3 bases and J 9 bases; nucleotides not matched to a gene: 11. The CDR3 is made up of 16 amino acids. The germline V gene has CDR1 MNHEY and CDR2 SMNVEV (reference sequence). The chain's CDR3 is CASSFHRGVIGSPLHF. In DNA, the CDR3 is TGTGCCAGCAGTTTTCACAGGGGCGTTATCGGTTCACCCCTCCACTTT.

The rearrangement links TRBV10-3 to TRBJ1-5; TRBD1 might be the D (6 bases). The CDR3 is made up of 15 amino acids. With 8 bases removed from V and 0 bases from J, the gap between germline ends came to 14 bases. Per the germline V gene, CDR1 is ENHRY and CDR2 is SYGVKD. CDR3 amino acids: CAIGGQQGSNQPQHF. CDR3 coding DNA: TGTGCCATCGGGGGCCAACAGGGTAGCAATCAGCCCCAGCATTTT.

The V and J genes are TRBV3-1 and TRBJ2-1; D not resolved. CDR1 is LGHDT and CDR2 is YNNKEL in the germline V gene (reference sequence). V lost 2 bases, J lost 3 bases, and 14 bases lay in between. The CDR3 has 16 amino acids. CDR3 in DNA: TGTGCCAGCAGCCAATATGTCGGACCGAACTACAATGAGCAGTTCTTC. It translates to CASSQYVGPNYNEQFF.

CDR3 region: CASSDRDRANIQYF. The DNA for the CDR3 is TGTGCCAGCAGTGATAGGGACAGGGCTAACATTCAGTACTTC. The chain combines TRBV6-1 with TRBJ2-4; the match to TRBD1 covers 9 bases. CDR3 size: 14 residues. Per the germline V gene, CDR1 is MNHNS and CDR2 is SASEGT. V was clipped by 3 bases and J by 7 bases; unmatched bases: 4.

This clonotype was picked up many times. The chain recombines TRBV20-1 with TRBJ1-2; 9 bases are a match to TRBD1. V trimming: 3 bases; J trimming: 7 bases; junction bases outside the gene matches: 12. Germline V lookup: CDR1 DFQATT, CDR2 SNEGSKA (reference sequence). The CDR3 is 15 residues long. Here the CDR3 reads CSASGDRAQRGGYTF. CDR3 nucleotide sequence: TGCAGTGCTAGCGGGGACAGGGCGCAAAGAGGTGGCTACACCTTC.

This clonotype was detected only a few times. As DNA, the CDR3 is TGTGCCAGCAGCCAACCCCGCTCCAGCCTGAGGTACTACGAGCAGTACTTC. The encoded protein is CASSQPRSSLRYYEQYF. J is TRBJ2-7 and V is TRBV4-2; no clear D gene. CDR1 and CDR2 from the germline V gene are LGHNA and YNFKEQ. Trimming left V 2 bases short and J 3 bases short, with 20 bases between. This CDR3 has 17 amino acids.

V and J are TRBV5-5 and TRBJ2-5; TRBD1 matches at 7 bases. CDR3 length: 15 amino acids. Germline-derived CDR1 and CDR2 are SGHKS and YYEKEE (reference sequence). Trimming cost V 7 bases and J 4 bases; bases outside gene matches: 13. The CDR3 sequence is CASDLQGSSRETQYF. CDR3 DNA sequence: TGTGCCAGCGATTTACAGGGGTCCAGTCGAGAGACCCAGTACTTC.